Each of the 17 T cell receptor beta chains below was sequenced from the same sample in a study of patients and donors after allogeneic stem cell transplantation (dated by TCRdb to the early 2020s). Libraries came from RT-PCR. The listed sequencing device is NextSeq 550. TCRdb's own reprocessing of the public reads used fastp at Q25 and MiXCR and kept productive beta chains. Duplicate CDR3 protein sequences are folded into a single record with the most common DNA and genes. Across this sample there are over 400,000 distinct CDR3 sequences, with approximately 16% seen only once. The leading ten clones occupy 7.2% of the sample. Sequencing was performed on blood, either unsorted or a sorted T cell fraction (not recorded which). The receptor source for this set is a human donor who was either an allogeneic HSCT recipient or a stem cell or donor lymphocyte infusion donor (not recorded which). It is not recorded whose cells these are; they may come from a transplant donor.

This clonotype showed up just once. This rearrangement joins TRBV12-5 to TRBJ2-2; no definite D call. V was pared by 3 bases and J by 0 bases, with 11 bases between. The CDR3 extends over 16 amino acids. Germline lookup yields CDR1 LGHNT and CDR2 FRNRAP. The CDR3 loop reads CASGLRQAPNTGELFF. In DNA form, the CDR3 reads TGTGCTAGTGGTTTAAGGCAGGCCCCGAACACCGGGGAGCTGTTTTTT. The whole variable domain, remainder taken from reference TRBV12-5 and TRBJ2-2, is DARVTQTPRHKVTEMGQEVTMRCQPILGHNTVFWYRQTMMQGLELLAYFRNRAPLDDSGMPKDRFSAEMPDATLATLKIQPSEPRDSAVYFCASGLRQAPNTGELFFGEGSRLTVL.

The chain couples TRBV9 to TRBJ2-3; 9 bases are shared with TRBD2. The CDR3 length is 14 residues. Germline CDR1 SGDLS, CDR2 YYNGEE. V trimming: 9 bases; J trimming: 9 bases; junction bases outside the gene matches: 14. The CDR3 DNA sequence: TGTGCCATAATTATGACTAGCGGTCAGGGGACGCAGTATTTT. Protein: CAIIMTSGQGTQYF.

This chain joins TRBV5-5 and TRBJ1-1, with a tentative D call TRBD1 (6 bases). The CDR3 is 14 residues long. CDR1 is SGHKS and CDR2 is YYEKEE in the germline V gene (reference sequence). The V and J ends lost 2 bases and 1 base respectively, with 9 bases between them. The DNA for the CDR3 is TGTGCCAGCAGCTTTTCAGGGGCGAACACTGAAGCTTTCTTT. It yields the protein CASSFSGANTEAFF.

The V and J genes are TRBV20-1 and TRBJ2-2; tentatively, D is TRBD1 (5 bases). Trimming stripped 3 bases from V and 4 bases from J, with 9 bases between. Germline CDR1 reads DFQATT; CDR2 reads SNEGSKA (reference sequence). CDR3 length: 13 residues. CDR3 nucleotides: TGCAGTGCTAGTTGGGGCGGCACCGGGGAGCTGTTTTTT. This encodes CSASWGGTGELFF.

The chain joins TRBV7-8 to TRBJ2-1, with TRBD2 identical over 9 bases. The germline CDR1 and CDR2 sequences are SGHVS and FQNEAQ. J lost 5 bases, V lost 7 bases, and 18 bases had no gene match. This CDR3 is 18 amino acids long. The CDR3 coding sequence is TGTGCCAGCAAGGCCCTGTTTGTGGTAGCGGGGGTGAACAATGAGCAGTTCTTC. This codes for CASKALFVVAGVNNEQFF.

V gene TRBV3-1 combines with J gene TRBJ1-5; D possibly corresponds to TRBD1 (5 bases). Germline lookup yields CDR1 LGHDT and CDR2 YNNKEL (reference sequence). CDR3 length: 15 amino acids. Trimming left V 3 bases short and J 6 bases short, with 15 bases between. This chain's CDR3 is CASSQTVGVTQPQHF. The CDR3 bases are TGTGCCAGCAGCCAGACAGTCGGGGTTACTCAGCCCCAGCATTTT.

This clonotype has a handful of counts. V usage is TRBV5-1 and J usage is TRBJ1-5, with D perhaps TRBD1 (6 bases). The CDR3 is made up of 16 amino acids. The V end lost 1 base, the J end lost 4 bases, and 15 bases lay between the germline ends. Germline values: CDR1 SGHRS, CDR2 YFSETQ. The CDR3 region is CASSLIPGANNQPQHF. The CDR3 bases are TGCGCCAGCAGCTTGATTCCGGGGGCCAATAATCAGCCCCAGCATTTT.

This clonotype was observed a handful of times. The gene calls are TRBV25-1 and TRBJ1-1, with 8 bases that match TRBD1. CDR1 and CDR2 from the germline V gene are MGHDK and SYGVNS. The CDR3 runs 16 residues. With V trimmed by 2 bases and J by 0 bases, 5 bases remained unmatched. CDR3 bases: TGTGCCAGCAGTGAAACCGGGACAGGAATGAACACTGAAGCTTTCTTT. Encoded protein: CASSETGTGMNTEAFF. Based on the CDR3 plus reference TRBV25-1 and TRBJ1-1, the full variable domain is EADIYQTPRYLVIGTGKKITLECSQTMGHDKMYWYQQDPGMELHLIHYSYGVNSTEKGDLSSESTVSRIRTEHFPLTLESARPSHTSQYLCASSETGTGMNTEAFFGQGTRLTVV.

This clonotype was seen a few times. The chain carries TRBV6-5 and TRBJ2-7; possibly TRBD1 or TRBD2 for D (5 bases each). V lost 2 bases and J lost 4, with 9 bases in between. The CDR3 sequence is 13 residues long. From germline, CDR1 is MNHEY and CDR2 SVGAGI. CDR3 region: CASSYRGRYEQYF. The CDR3 DNA follows: TGTGCCAGCAGTTACCGGGGACGATACGAGCAGTACTTC.

This clonotype was picked up a small number of times. The rearrangement joins TRBV9 to TRBJ2-2; D possibly corresponds to TRBD2 (6 bases). The V end lost 4 bases, the J end lost 6 bases, and 13 bases lay between the germline ends. Germline V lookup: CDR1 SGDLS, CDR2 YYNGEE. This CDR3 is built from 14 residues. CDR3 bases: TGTGCCAGCAGCTACTCGGGAGAACCCGGGGAGCTGTTTTTT. Protein product: CASSYSGEPGELFF.

This clonotype was recorded a few times. V is TRBV28 and J is TRBJ2-7, with 12 bases matching TRBD1. The germline CDR1 and CDR2 sequences are MDHEN and SYDVKM. This CDR3 comprises 14 residues. The V gene end was trimmed by 4 bases and the J gene end by 4 bases; junction bases not matched to a gene: 2. DNA of the CDR3: TGTGCCAGCAGTTGGGGACAGGGGGCGTACGAGCAGTACTTC. Protein: CASSWGQGAYEQYF.

The chain carries TRBV12-3 or TRBV12-4 and TRBJ1-5, with unresolved D. Between the trimmed V and J ends, which lost 3 bases and 1 base, there was a span of 7 bases. This CDR3 region has 14 residues. CDR3 in DNA: TGTGCCAGCAGTTTTTCTCCCAGCAATCAGCCCCAGCATTTT. Its translation: CASSFSPSNQPQHF.

The J gene is TRBJ1-4, the V gene TRBV3-1; D possibly corresponds to TRBD1 (6 bases). The germline V and J ends were trimmed by 4 bases and 0 bases, with 9 bases remaining between them. CDR1 is LGHDT, CDR2 YNNKEL, per germline (reference sequence). The CDR3 sequence is 15 residues long. CDR3 in DNA: TGTGCCAGCAGCCCCGGACAGCCAACTAATGAAAAACTGTTTTTT. This gives the protein CASSPGQPTNEKLFF.

V gene TRBV29-1 combines with J gene TRBJ1-4; the D gene is possibly TRBD1 (6 bases). This CDR3 has 14 residues. V lost 6 bases to trimming and J lost 5 bases, with 16 bases between them. Germline loops: CDR1 SQVTM, CDR2 ANQGSEA. Written as DNA, the CDR3 is TGCAGCGTCGAAAGGGGGTGGGGGAATGAAAAACTGTTTTTT. Translation gives CSVERGWGNEKLFF.

The chain couples TRBV4-1 to TRBJ2-1, with 13 bases matching TRBD2. CDR1 is MGHRA and CDR2 is YSYEKL in the germline V gene. The CDR3 consists of 18 residues. The ends lost 0 bases at V and 7 bases at J; junction bases unmatched: 9. CDR3 protein: CASSQEAGLAGEYNEQFF. The CDR3 DNA follows: TGCGCCAGCAGCCAAGAGGCCGGACTAGCGGGAGAGTATAATGAGCAGTTCTTC.

This chain joins TRBV24-1 and TRBJ2-1; 8 nucleotides line up with TRBD1. The germline V gene has CDR1 KGHDR and CDR2 SFDVKD. CDR3 size: 15 residues. J was trimmed by 5 bases and V by 4 bases; bases with no gene match: 6. CDR3 in amino acids: CATSEPGQADNEQFF. For the CDR3, the DNA is TGTGCCACCAGTGAGCCGGGACAGGCCGACAATGAGCAGTTCTTC.

The chain recombines TRBV30 with TRBJ2-5; the D gene is possibly TRBD2 (6 bases). Trimming left V 3 bases short and J 1 base short, with 21 bases between. This CDR3 has 17 residues. Germline V lookup: CDR1 GTSNPN, CDR2 SVGIG (reference sequence). Here the CDR3 DNA reads TGTGCCTGGAGCCCCGTTACGGGGGTGATACTCCAAGAGACCCAGTACTTC. Its protein is CAWSPVTGVILQETQYF.